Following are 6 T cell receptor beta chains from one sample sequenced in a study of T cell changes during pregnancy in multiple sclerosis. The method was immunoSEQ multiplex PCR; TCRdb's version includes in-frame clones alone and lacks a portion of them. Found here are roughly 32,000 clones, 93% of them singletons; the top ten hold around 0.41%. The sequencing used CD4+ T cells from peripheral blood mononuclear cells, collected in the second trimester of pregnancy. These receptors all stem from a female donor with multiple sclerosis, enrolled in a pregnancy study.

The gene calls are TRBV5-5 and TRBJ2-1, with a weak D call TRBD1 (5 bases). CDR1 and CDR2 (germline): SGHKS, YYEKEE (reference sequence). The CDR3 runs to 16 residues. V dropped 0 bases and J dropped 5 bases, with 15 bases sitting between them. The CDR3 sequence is CASSLALSLGDNEQFF. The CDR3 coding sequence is TGTGCCAGCAGCTTGGCTTTGAGTTTAGGGGACAATGAGCAGTTCTTC.

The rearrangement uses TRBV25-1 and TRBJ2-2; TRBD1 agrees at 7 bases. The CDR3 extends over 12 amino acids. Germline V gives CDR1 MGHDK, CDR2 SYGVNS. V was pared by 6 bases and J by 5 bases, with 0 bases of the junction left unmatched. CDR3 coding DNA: TGTGCCAGCAGGACAGGGACCGGGGAGCTGTTTTTT. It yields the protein CASRTGTGELFF. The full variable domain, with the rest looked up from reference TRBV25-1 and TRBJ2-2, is EADIYQTPRYLVIGTGKKITLECSQTMGHDKMYWYQQDPGMELHLIHYSYGVNSTEKGDLSSESTVSRIRTEHFPLTLESARPSHTSQYLCASRTGTGELFFGEGSRLTVL.

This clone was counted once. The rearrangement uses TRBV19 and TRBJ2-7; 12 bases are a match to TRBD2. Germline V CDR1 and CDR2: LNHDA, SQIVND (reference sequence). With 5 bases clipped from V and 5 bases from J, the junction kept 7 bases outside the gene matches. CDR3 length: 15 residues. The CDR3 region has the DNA TGTGCCAGTAGTTCCGGACTAGCGGGATTCGACGAGCAGTACTTC. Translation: CASSSGLAGFDEQYF.

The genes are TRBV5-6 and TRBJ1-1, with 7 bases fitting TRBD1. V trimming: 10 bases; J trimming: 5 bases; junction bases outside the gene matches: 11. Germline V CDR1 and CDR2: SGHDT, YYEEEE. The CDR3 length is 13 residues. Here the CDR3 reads CASSARGQTEAFF. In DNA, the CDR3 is TGTGCCTCTTCGGCGAGGGGGCAGACTGAAGCTTTCTTT.

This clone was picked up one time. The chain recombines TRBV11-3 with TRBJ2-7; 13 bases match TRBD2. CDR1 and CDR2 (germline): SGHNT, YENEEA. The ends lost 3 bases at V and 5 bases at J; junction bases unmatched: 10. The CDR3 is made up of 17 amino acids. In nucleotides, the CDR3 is TGTGCCAGCAGCTTGAGACTAGCGGGAGGTCCCCCCGACGAGCAGTACTTC. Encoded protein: CASSLRLAGGPPDEQYF.

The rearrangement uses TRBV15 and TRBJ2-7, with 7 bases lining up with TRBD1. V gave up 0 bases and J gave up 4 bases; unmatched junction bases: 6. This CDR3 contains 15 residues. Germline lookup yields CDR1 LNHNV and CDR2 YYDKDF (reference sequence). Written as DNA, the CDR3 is TGTGCCACCAGCAGAGACTTGGGACAGATATACGAGCAGTACTTC. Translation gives CATSRDLGQIYEQYF.